The 22 T cell receptor beta chains given below trace back to one sample, sequenced in a study of human T cells and chemical hapten exposure. Time point: patch test 1, 2 weeks after DPC sensitization. Treatment meaning: therapeutic diphenylcyclopropenone sensitization with weekly scalp DPC. Via MiXCR, TCRdb re-called the RACE reads, giving one row per CDR3 protein. The sample holds 45,000 to 60,000 distinct CDR3 sequences, 9.3% seen once. This sample comprised whole blood, obtained in connection with sensitization to the hapten diphenylcyclopropenone (DPC). All receptors derive from a woman in her 40s with alopecia areata. Some clones in this sample may be carry-over from other donors' samples.

V and J are TRBV7-2 and TRBJ1-5; D remains unclear. This CDR3 contains 13 residues. Germline V lookup: CDR1 SGHTA, CDR2 FQGNSA. The V end lost 4 bases, the J end lost 5 bases, and 9 bases lay between the germline ends. The CDR3 spells CASSYDTYQPQHF. CDR3 sequence (DNA): TGTGCCAGCAGCTACGACACGTATCAGCCCCAGCATTTT.

The table lists this clonotype with many counts. The chain couples TRBV7-9 to TRBJ2-3; perhaps TRBD2 as D (5 bases). In germline, CDR1 is SEHNR, CDR2 FQNEAQ (reference sequence). The CDR3 extends over 12 amino acids. V was trimmed by 5 bases and J by 6 bases, leaving 9 bases between them. In nucleotides, the CDR3 is TGTGCCAGCAGCCTGACGGGGGATACGCAGTATTTT. The encoded protein is CASSLTGDTQYF.

This clonotype was seen more than once but under ten times. The chain couples TRBV6-5 to TRBJ2-6, with 7 bases fitting TRBD2. Germline V gives CDR1 MNHEY, CDR2 SVGAGI. The V gene end was trimmed by 7 bases and the J gene end by 2 bases; junction bases not matched to a gene: 5. This CDR3 has 15 residues. The CDR3 DNA reads as TGTGCCAGCACCCCAAGCGGGGCTGGGGCCAACGTCCTGACTTTC. It translates to CASTPSGAGANVLTF.

This clonotype was counted many times. The chain links TRBV7-9 to TRBJ1-1; a possible D gene is TRBD1 (6 bases). The CDR3 has 15 residues. Germline V gene sequence: CDR1 SEHNR, CDR2 FQNEAQ (reference sequence). V lost 3 bases and J lost 1, with 12 bases in between. CDR3 region: CASSFYTGTNTEAFF. CDR3 coding DNA: TGTGCCAGCAGCTTTTACACAGGGACGAACACTGAAGCTTTCTTT.

In this sample, this clonotype turned up many times. The chain uses TRBV5-1 and TRBJ2-3; D gene ambiguous. This CDR3 is built from 14 residues. Germline V gives CDR1 SGHRS, CDR2 YFSETQ. The V and J ends lost 2 bases and 4 bases respectively, with 11 bases between them. CDR3 in amino acids: CASSFSSSADTQYF. CDR3 sequence (DNA): TGCGCCAGCAGCTTCTCTTCTTCTGCAGATACGCAGTATTTT. Looking up the rest from reference TRBV5-1 and TRBJ2-3 gives the full variable domain: KAGVTQTPRYLIKTRGQQVTLSCSPISGHRSVSWYQQTPGQGLQFLFEYFSETQRNKGNFPGRFSGRQFSNSRSEMNVSTLELGDSALYLCASSFSSSADTQYFGPGTRLTVL.

This clonotype occurred many times. The CDR3 DNA is TGCGCCAGCAGCCAAGGGGGCCGTCGGGCTTTCTTT. Its protein is CASSQGGRRAFF. The V call is TRBV4-1, the J call TRBJ1-1, with D possibly being TRBD1 (5 bases). Germline V gene sequence: CDR1 MGHRA, CDR2 YSYEKL. There are 12 residues in the CDR3. Trimming left V 1 base short and J 11 bases short, with 11 bases between.

This rearrangement joins TRBV27 to TRBJ1-2; no clear D. V shed 6 bases and J shed 4 bases, with 15 bases lying between them. The CDR3 covers 14 residues. Per germline, CDR1 MNHEY and CDR2 SMNVEV (reference sequence). In DNA, the CDR3 is TGTGCCAGCAGCCCGATAGGAGAGACCTATGGCTACACCTTC. Encoded protein: CASSPIGETYGYTF.

This sequence joins TRBV4-2 and TRBJ2-7; D possibly corresponds to TRBD1 (6 bases). The ends were cut back, 2 bases at V and 4 bases at J, with 15 bases in the middle. This CDR3 region has 15 residues. Germline assignment: CDR1 LGHNA and CDR2 YNFKEQ. Here the CDR3 DNA reads TGTGCCAGCAGCCAAACCGGACAGATTTCTTACGAGCAGTACTTC. Translation gives CASSQTGQISYEQYF.

This clonotype has ten or more counts. This sequence joins TRBV29-1 and TRBJ2-1; D remains ambiguous. Germline V gene data show CDR1 as SQVTM and CDR2 as ANQGSEA. Deletions cut 7 bases from V and 3 bases from J, with 16 bases between. This CDR3 spans 14 amino acids. The CDR3 nucleotides read TGCAGCGCCGTCTCCCCAACCGTCTACAATGAGCAGTTCTTC. Translated: CSAVSPTVYNEQFF.

This clonotype occurred many times. The chain combines TRBV5-1 with TRBJ1-6; D is perhaps TRBD1 (6 bases). The CDR3 loop spans 14 amino acids. Trimming stripped 5 bases from V and 9 bases from J, with 15 bases between. Per germline, CDR1 SGHRS and CDR2 YFSETQ. The CDR3 sequence: CASRAGGEGSPLHF. The CDR3 DNA sequence: TGCGCCAGCAGGGCCGGGGGCGAAGGTTCACCCCTCCACTTT. The variable domain in full, completed from reference TRBV5-1 and TRBJ1-6, reads KAGVTQTPRYLIKTRGQQVTLSCSPISGHRSVSWYQQTPGQGLQFLFEYFSETQRNKGNFPGRFSGRQFSNSRSEMNVSTLELGDSALYLCASRAGGEGSPLHFGNGTRLTVT.

This clonotype was seen a few times. The chain has TRBV7-9 and TRBJ1-1, with a tentative D call TRBD1 (6 bases). Germline CDR1 SEHNR, CDR2 FQNEAQ (reference sequence). V was pared by 6 bases and J by 8 bases, with 10 bases between. The CDR3 sequence is 11 residues long. The CDR3 coding sequence is TGTGCCAGCAGAAACGACAGGGAAGCTTTCTTT. Translated: CASRNDREAFF.

The table lists this clonotype with many counts. The chain is built from TRBV20-1 and TRBJ1-1; 7 bases are shared with TRBD1. The CDR3 length is 15 residues. Unmatched junction bases numbered 11, after V lost 3 bases and J lost 4 bases. Germline V CDR1 and CDR2: DFQATT, SNEGSKA (reference sequence). In DNA form, the CDR3 reads TGCAGTGCTAGGACAGGGTCCGGGGTAAGCACTGAAGCTTTCTTT. It is translated as CSARTGSGVSTEAFF.

This clonotype was counted many times. V is TRBV7-2 and J is TRBJ1-3; TRBD1 might be the D (6 bases). Germline V gene lookup returns CDR1 SGHTA and CDR2 FQGNSA. The CDR3 runs 16 residues. Between the trimmed V and J ends, which lost 1 base and 5 bases, there was a span of 15 bases. The CDR3 DNA reads as TGTGCCAGCAGCTTAGTAGGGTCAGGGGTGAGAAACACCATATATTTT. Translation gives CASSLVGSGVRNTIYF.

This clonotype was observed at least ten times. This chain connects TRBV18 to TRBJ2-1; 7 bases line up with TRBD2. V shed 4 bases and J 2 bases; nucleotides not matched to a gene: 5. Germline lookup yields CDR1 KGHSH and CDR2 LQKENI. CDR3 length: 15 amino acids. The chain's CDR3 is CASSRHRGAYNEQFF. In DNA form, the CDR3 reads TGTGCCAGCTCACGCCACCGGGGGGCCTACAATGAGCAGTTCTTC.

This clonotype was counted between two and nine times. This chain's CDR3 is CASSFRGQGASSYNSPLHF. In nucleotides, the CDR3 is TGTGCCAGCAGTTTTAGGGGACAGGGGGCAAGTTCCTATAATTCACCCCTCCACTTT. V is TRBV12-3 or TRBV12-4 and J is TRBJ1-6, with 12 bases aligning to TRBD1. Trimming cost V 3 bases and J 1 base; bases outside gene matches: 7. This CDR3 has 19 amino acids.

This clonotype has a count of ten or more. The V gene is TRBV28, the J gene TRBJ2-3, with 10 bases fitting TRBD2. Germline V gene sequence: CDR1 MDHEN, CDR2 SYDVKM. The CDR3 consists of 17 residues. V lost 6 bases and J lost 3; bases outside the gene matches: 12. The CDR3 here is CASSPTPKRGGTDTQYF. CDR3 sequence (DNA): TGTGCCAGCAGCCCCACCCCTAAGCGGGGGGGAACAGATACGCAGTATTTT.

In this sample, this clonotype turned up many times. The chain links TRBV7-6 to TRBJ1-5; no clear D. V dropped 5 bases and J dropped 5 bases, with 10 bases sitting between them. The length of the CDR3 is 13 residues. CDR1 and CDR2 from the germline V gene are SGHVS and FNYEAQ. In nucleotides, the CDR3 is TGTGCCAGCAGCCCGGGCCTTCATCAGCCCCAGCATTTT. Amino acids: CASSPGLHQPQHF.

This clonotype qualifies as medium-sized. The chain links TRBV27 to TRBJ2-7, with 7 bases fitting TRBD1. Germline trimming cut 6 bases from V and 0 bases from J; bases unmatched to any gene: 5. Germline CDR1 reads MNHEY; CDR2 reads SMNVEV (reference sequence). CDR3 length: 14 amino acids. CDR3 sequence reads: CASSGQASSYEQYF. CDR3 coding DNA: TGTGCCAGCAGCGGACAGGCGAGCTCCTACGAGCAGTACTTC.

This clonotype was seen a handful of times. The chain employs TRBV5-1 and TRBJ2-5; TRBD1 matches 10 bases. Per the germline V gene, CDR1 is SGHRS and CDR2 is YFSETQ. The CDR3 runs to 14 residues. The ends lost 4 bases at V and 4 bases at J; junction bases unmatched: 4. The CDR3 here is CASSPGTGAETQYF. The CDR3, as DNA: TGCGCCAGCAGCCCGGGGACAGGGGCAGAGACCCAGTACTTC.

The gene calls are TRBV7-2 and TRBJ1-1; 7 nucleotides align to TRBD1. This CDR3 has 15 residues. Trimming removed 5 bases from V and 1 base from J; junction bases left unmatched: 7. Per germline, CDR1 SGHTA and CDR2 FQGNSA. The CDR3 loop reads CASSPDRDRNTEAFF. In nucleotides, the CDR3 is TGTGCCAGCAGCCCAGACCGGGACAGGAACACTGAAGCTTTCTTT.

The chain joins TRBV6-2 or TRBV6-3 to TRBJ2-1; D remains ambiguous. The germline V and J ends were trimmed by 6 bases and 4 bases, with 7 bases remaining between them. Germline V gene lookup returns CDR1 MNHEY and CDR2 SVGEGT. The CDR3 is 12 amino acids. CDR3: CASSHAYNEQFF. The CDR3 DNA follows: TGTGCCAGCAGCCACGCGTACAATGAGCAGTTCTTC.

The chain has TRBV11-2 and TRBJ1-3; TRBD1 is a possible D gene (5 bases). The CDR3 sequence is 15 residues long. With 3 bases removed from V and 2 bases from J, the gap between germline ends came to 11 bases. CDR1 SGHAT and CDR2 FQNNGV come from the germline V gene. In DNA, the CDR3 is TGTGCCAGCAGCTTTTCTTCAGGGCCTGGAAACACCATATATTTT. It specifies CASSFSSGPGNTIYF.